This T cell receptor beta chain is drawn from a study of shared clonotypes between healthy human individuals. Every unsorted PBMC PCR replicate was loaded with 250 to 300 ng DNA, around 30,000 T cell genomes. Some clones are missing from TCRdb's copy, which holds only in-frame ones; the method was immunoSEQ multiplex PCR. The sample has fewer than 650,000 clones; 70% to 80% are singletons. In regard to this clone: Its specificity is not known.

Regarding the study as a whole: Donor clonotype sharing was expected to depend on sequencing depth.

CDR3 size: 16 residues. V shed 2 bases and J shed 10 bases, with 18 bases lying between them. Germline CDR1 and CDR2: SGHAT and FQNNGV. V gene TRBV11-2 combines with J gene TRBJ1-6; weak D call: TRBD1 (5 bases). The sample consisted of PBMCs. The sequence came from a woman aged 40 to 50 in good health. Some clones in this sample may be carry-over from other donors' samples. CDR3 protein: CASSLTPPQGLSPLHF. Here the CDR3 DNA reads TGTGCCAGCAGCTTAACCCCCCCCCAGGGTCTATCACCCCTCCACTTT.